A single sample is the source of the 25 T cell receptor beta chains below, sequenced in a study of cytomegalovirus exposure and HLA in healthy donors. The PCR had 60 Vbeta and 13 Jbeta primers. TCRdb keeps only in-frame clones here, not all; method: immunoSEQ multiplex PCR. The top ten hold under 5.5% of the sample, which has around 100,000 clones, 50% to 70% seen once. Source material: PBMCs. All receptors come from a human donor in good health.

The rearrangement joins TRBV6-5 to TRBJ2-7; 11 bases map to TRBD1. After removal of 5 bases from V and 6 bases from J, the junction contained 9 bases not matched to a gene. Per germline, CDR1 MNHEY and CDR2 SVGAGI. This CDR3 is 15 amino acids long. The CDR3, as DNA: TGTGCCAGCAGTCCCCTGGACAGGGGGCGGTCCGAGCAGTACTTC. It codes for CASSPLDRGRSEQYF.

The chain carries TRBV27 and TRBJ2-3; D uncertain. V was shortened by 6 bases and J by 2 bases, with 12 bases between the two germline ends. CDR3 size: 14 residues. The germline gives CDR1 MNHEY, CDR2 SMNVEV (reference sequence). DNA of the CDR3: TGTGCCAGCAGCTCTATCCCTTCCACAGATACGCAGTATTTT. It translates to CASSSIPSTDTQYF.

This sequence joins TRBV18 and TRBJ2-2; 7 bases match TRBD2. Germline V CDR1 and CDR2: KGHSH, LQKENI. The CDR3 is 16 amino acids. With 1 base clipped from V and 4 bases from J, the junction kept 6 bases outside the gene matches. The CDR3 DNA sequence: TGTGCCAGCTCACCACGGCTAGCGGAGCTCACCGGGGAGCTGTTTTTT. Translating gives CASSPRLAELTGELFF.

This sequence joins TRBV29-1 and TRBJ2-5; D remains unclear. The V and J ends lost 0 bases and 4 bases respectively, with 6 bases between them. There are 12 residues in the CDR3. CDR1 and CDR2 from the germline V gene are SQVTM and ANQGSEA. CDR3: CSVEEASETQYF. The CDR3 DNA reads as TGCAGCGTTGAAGAGGCCTCAGAGACCCAGTACTTC. The whole variable domain, remainder taken from reference TRBV29-1 and TRBJ2-5, is SAVISQKPSRDICQRGTSLTIQCQVDSQVTMMFWYRQQPGQSLTLIATANQGSEATYESGFVIDKFPISRPNLTFSTLTVSNMSPEDSSIYLCSVEEASETQYFGPGTRLLVL.

V usage is TRBV4-1 and J usage is TRBJ2-1; 7 bases match TRBD2. Germline V gene lookup returns CDR1 MGHRA and CDR2 YSYEKL. The V segment lost 0 bases and the J segment 6 bases; nucleotides outside the gene matches: 8. This CDR3 region has 16 residues. The CDR3 nucleotides read TGCGCCAGCAGCCAAGAGACTAGCTTTGTCCCCAATGAGCAGTTCTTC. The encoded protein is CASSQETSFVPNEQFF.

The chain is built from TRBV11-2 and TRBJ2-1; 7 nucleotides align to TRBD2. Trimming at V came to 6 bases and at J to 4 bases, leaving 9 bases not matched to a gene. The CDR3 runs to 15 residues. The V gene's germline CDR1 is SGHAT and CDR2 FQNNGV. The CDR3 loop reads CASRDLADPYNEQFF. For the CDR3, the DNA is TGTGCCAGCAGAGACCTAGCGGACCCTTACAATGAGCAGTTCTTC.

The gene calls are TRBV4-2 and TRBJ1-1; a weak D match, TRBD1 (5 bases). The CDR3 has 15 amino acids. The V gene lost 3 bases and the J gene lost 2 bases, with 13 bases spanning the gap. Germline V gene sequence: CDR1 LGHNA, CDR2 YNFKEQ. In nucleotides, the CDR3 is TGTGCCAGCAGCCATTCCGACACAGGAAACACTGAAGCTTTCTTT. Translating it yields CASSHSDTGNTEAFF.

V gene TRBV11-3 combines with J gene TRBJ2-1, with TRBD2 matching 9 bases. The germline CDR1 and CDR2 sequences are SGHNT and YENEEA. This CDR3 is built from 16 residues. The junction had 6 bases not matched to a gene; V was cut back by 4 bases and J by 2 bases. CDR3 protein: CASSSGGRVAYNEQFF. Here the CDR3 DNA reads TGTGCCAGCAGCTCCGGCGGGAGGGTTGCCTACAATGAGCAGTTCTTC.

This clone was observed once. The CDR3 loop is CASRPGRGGVNTEAFF. The CDR3 DNA reads TGTGCCAGCAGGCCCGGGAGGGGGGGGGTGAACACTGAAGCTTTCTTT. The chain uses TRBV11-2 and TRBJ1-1; tentative D call: TRBD1 (6 bases). Trimming removed 6 bases at V and 0 bases at J, with 17 bases between. CDR3 length equals 16 residues. The V gene's germline CDR1 is SGHAT and CDR2 FQNNGV.

The rearrangement links TRBV30 to TRBJ2-1; 7 nucleotides line up with TRBD2. With 4 bases clipped from V and 7 bases from J, the junction kept 10 bases outside the gene matches. Germline values: CDR1 GTSNPN, CDR2 SVGIG (reference sequence). There are 14 residues in the CDR3. CDR3 coding DNA: TGTGCCTGGACCGAGCTTGGGGGGGGGAATGAGCAGTTCTTC. Translating gives CAWTELGGGNEQFF.

This clone was detected a few times. The chain is built from TRBV9 and TRBJ2-1, with 8 nucleotides matching TRBD1. Losses at the gene ends were 3 bases for V and 2 bases for J; bases not matched to a gene: 13. There are 18 residues in the CDR3. CDR1 and CDR2 (germline): SGDLS, YYNGEE. For the CDR3, the DNA is TGTGCCAGCAGCGCCAACTCTCCTGGACAGGGTACCTACAATGAGCAGTTCTTC. It translates to CASSANSPGQGTYNEQFF.

This chain links TRBV5-6 with TRBJ1-1, with TRBD1 matching 10 bases. The CDR3 covers 13 residues. The trim removed 9 bases at V and 7 bases at J, leaving 9 bases unmatched. The germline V gene encodes CDR1 SGHDT and CDR2 YYEEEE. CDR3 sequence: CATSGTGAYEAFF. The DNA of the CDR3 is TGTGCCACCTCCGGGACAGGGGCTTATGAAGCTTTCTTT.

A single count supports this clone. The chain couples TRBV5-1 to TRBJ2-2, with 7 bases that match TRBD1. The junction had 8 bases not matched to a gene; V was cut back by 7 bases and J by 2 bases. The CDR3 is 15 residues long. Germline CDR1 and CDR2: SGHRS and YFSETQ. CDR3 nucleotide sequence: TGCGCCAGCGGGCCGGGACAGACAAACACCGGGGAGCTGTTTTTT. Protein sequence: CASGPGQTNTGELFF.

The chain has TRBV5-1 and TRBJ2-1; 11 nucleotides match TRBD2. The junction had 5 bases not matched to a gene; V was cut back by 2 bases and J by 1 base. This CDR3 has 17 amino acids. Germline V gene lookup returns CDR1 SGHRS and CDR2 YFSETQ. CDR3 in DNA: TGCGCCAGCAGCTTTACCGGGACTAGCGGTTCCTACAATGAGCAGTTCTTC. Encoded protein: CASSFTGTSGSYNEQFF.

V gene TRBV11-3 combines with J gene TRBJ2-1; 9 bases map to TRBD2. The CDR3 totals 15 residues. Germline CDR1 reads SGHNT; CDR2 reads YENEEA. V lost 1 base and J lost 8; bases outside the gene matches: 6. The CDR3 protein is CASSLVIAGEDEQFF. CDR3 in DNA: TGTGCCAGCAGCTTAGTGATAGCGGGAGAGGATGAGCAGTTCTTC.

This clone was observed a few times. J is TRBJ2-1 and V is TRBV18; 8 nucleotides align to TRBD2. The J segment lost 8 bases and the V segment lost 0 bases, leaving 9 bases of the junction unmatched. Germline loops: CDR1 KGHSH, CDR2 LQKENI. The CDR3 has 16 residues. CDR3 loop: CASSPPATREEDEQFF. Written as DNA, the CDR3 is TGTGCCAGCTCACCACCGGCGACGCGGGAGGAGGATGAGCAGTTCTTC.

The sample holds a few counts of this clone. This chain connects TRBV28 to TRBJ1-5; weak D call: TRBD1 (6 bases). The V gene lost 5 bases and the J gene lost 7 bases, with 12 bases spanning the gap. Germline-derived CDR1 and CDR2 are MDHEN and SYDVKM. This CDR3 is built from 13 residues. CDR3 region: CASSEGGVQPQHF. CDR3 DNA: TGTGCCAGCAGTGAAGGGGGGGTCCAGCCCCAGCATTTT.

The rearrangement links TRBV7-9 to TRBJ1-1, with 9 nucleotides matching TRBD1. Unmatched junction bases numbered 2, after V lost 3 bases and J lost 3 bases. This CDR3 has 14 residues. Germline CDR1 is SEHNR and CDR2 is FQNEAQ (reference sequence). In DNA form, the CDR3 reads TGTGCCAGCAGCTTGACAGGGGGGGACACTGAAGCTTTCTTT. This encodes CASSLTGGDTEAFF.

This sequence joins TRBV5-1 and TRBJ2-7; 10 nucleotides line up with TRBD2. The ends lost 4 bases at V and 2 bases at J; junction bases unmatched: 6. Germline V CDR1 and CDR2: SGHRS, YFSETQ. The CDR3 is 15 amino acids. This chain's CDR3 is CASSLTSGIPYEQYF. The CDR3 DNA follows: TGCGCCAGCAGCCTAACTAGCGGGATACCCTACGAGCAGTACTTC.

The chain has TRBV29-1 and TRBJ1-1, with D uncertain. V was clipped by 0 bases and J by 2 bases, with 4 bases between them. The CDR3 is 12 residues long. The germline gives CDR1 SQVTM, CDR2 ANQGSEA. DNA for the CDR3: TGCAGCGTTGAAGAGAGAAACACTGAAGCTTTCTTT. Encoded protein: CSVEERNTEAFF.

The rearrangement uses TRBV21-1 and TRBJ2-1; TRBD2 is the table's D call and was not checked against the DNA. TRBV21-1 is labeled a pseudogene. The CDR3 loop spans 19 amino acids. CDR3 nucleotide sequence: TGTGCCAGCAACCATAGACTAGCGGGAGCCTCACTTGGGGTCTATGAGCAGTTCTTC. Its translation: CASNHRLAGASLGVYEQFF.

There are a few counts of this clone. One end of the junction varies from germline; a read error may be responsible. V gene TRBV28 combines with J gene TRBJ2-5, with TRBD2 as a possible D gene (6 bases). The CDR3 length is 10 residues. Germline values: CDR1 MDHEN, CDR2 SYDVKM. The CDR3 DNA follows: TGTGCCAGCGGGCCAGGGACTCTACACTTC. It encodes CASGPGTLHF.

The chain is built from TRBV19 and TRBJ2-5; TRBD1 aligns across 7 bases. V shed 5 bases, J shed 1 base, and the junction held 13 bases outside the gene matches. Germline loops: CDR1 LNHDA, CDR2 SQIVND (reference sequence). This CDR3 has 17 residues. DNA of the CDR3: TGTGCCAGTAGTTCCTGGACAGGTCTAGCTATCCAAGAGACCCAGTACTTC. This codes for CASSSWTGLAIQETQYF.

V is TRBV19 and J is TRBJ1-4; no reliable D call. The CDR3 extends over 17 amino acids. Trimming left V 5 bases short and J 6 bases short, with 22 bases between. Germline V CDR1 and CDR2: LNHDA, SQIVND (reference sequence). CDR3 sequence reads: CASSGRRGERAYEKLFF. In DNA, the CDR3 is TGTGCCAGTAGTGGAAGACGTGGGGAGCGGGCTTATGAAAAACTGTTTTTT.

V is TRBV7-6 and J is TRBJ2-1, with a tentative D call TRBD2 (6 bases). V was shortened by 4 bases and J by 0 bases, with 16 bases between the two germline ends. CDR1 and CDR2 (germline): SGHVS, FNYEAQ. The CDR3 runs 17 residues. CDR3 residues: CASSSDPGTPSYNEQFF. Here the CDR3 DNA reads TGTGCCAGCAGCTCAGACCCCGGGACTCCCTCCTACAATGAGCAGTTCTTC. Based on the CDR3 plus reference TRBV7-6 and TRBJ2-1, the full variable domain is GAGVSQSPRYKVTKRGQDVALRCDPISGHVSLYWYRQALGQGPEFLTYFNYEAQQDKSGLPNDRFSAERPEGSISTLTIQRTEQRDSAMYRCASSSDPGTPSYNEQFFGPGTRLTVL.